The 20 T cell receptor beta chains in this list originate from one sample, sequenced in a study of shared clonotypes between healthy human individuals. Here immunoSEQ multiplex PCR was the method, and the copy in TCRdb shows in-frame clones only, minus some. In the table there are more than 900,000 clones, around 82% of which are singletons. Source material: memory CD4+ T cells from PBMCs. The subset denotes: CD45RA-negative fraction. Every receptor here comes from a man aged 18 to 29 in good health. Some clones in this sample may be carry-over from other donors' samples.

This chain uses TRBV30 with TRBJ2-7; D perhaps matches TRBD2 (6 bases). The CDR3 runs 14 residues. V lost 0 bases and J lost 4, with 13 bases in between. CDR1 GTSNPN and CDR2 SVGIG come from the germline V gene (reference sequence). In nucleotides, the CDR3 is TGTGCCTGGAGTGTATGGGGCGGGACTTACGAGCAGTACTTC. Protein: CAWSVWGGTYEQYF. The full variable domain, its missing parts supplied by reference TRBV30 and TRBJ2-7, is SQTIHQWPATLVQPVGSPLSLECTVEGTSNPNLYWYRQAAGRGLQLLFYSVGIGQISSEVPQNLSASRPQDRQFILSSKKLLLSDSGFYLCAWSVWGGTYEQYFGPGTRLTVT.

The genes are TRBV27 and TRBJ2-4; no reliable D call. The CDR3 runs 16 residues. Germline CDR1 MNHEY, CDR2 SMNVEV (reference sequence). With 6 bases removed from V and 3 bases from J, the gap between germline ends came to 18 bases. The CDR3 here is CASRTRAALVKNIQYF. The CDR3, as DNA: TGTGCCAGCAGGACCCGGGCGGCGTTGGTCAAAAACATTCAGTACTTC.

V is TRBV11-2 and J is TRBJ1-1; 7 positions match TRBD1. Germline CDR1 is SGHAT and CDR2 is FQNNGV. The J segment lost 0 bases and the V segment lost 6 bases, leaving 7 bases of the junction unmatched. The length of the CDR3 is 15 residues. CDR3 sequence (DNA): TGTGCCAGCAGGCGACAGGGAACGGTGAACACTGAAGCTTTCTTT. Translating it yields CASRRQGTVNTEAFF.

The chain is built from TRBV2 and TRBJ2-7, with D perhaps TRBD2 (5 bases). Germline V gives CDR1 SNHLY, CDR2 FYNNEI. This CDR3 region has 15 residues. The ends were cut back, 8 bases at V and 0 bases at J, with 17 bases in the middle. The CDR3 DNA sequence: TGTGCCAGCGGTTGGGGAGCCCCAAGCTCCTACGAGCAGTACTTC. Translating gives CASGWGAPSSYEQYF.

This clone was seen more than once but under ten times. The V gene is TRBV6-1, the J gene TRBJ2-7; TRBD2 is a possible D gene (6 bases). The ends were cut back, 5 bases at V and 4 bases at J, with 18 bases in the middle. The germline gives CDR1 MNHNS, CDR2 SASEGT. This CDR3 spans 15 amino acids. Here the CDR3 DNA reads TGTGCCAGCAGTCTCACCAGGGCGGGACCTTACGAGCAGTACTTC. It yields the protein CASSLTRAGPYEQYF.

The CDR3 reads CASSLDARPNTGELFF. The CDR3 region has the DNA TGCGCCAGCAGCTTGGATGCGCGCCCAAACACCGGGGAGCTGTTTTTT. The rearrangement uses TRBV5-1 and TRBJ2-2; D gene uncertain. The CDR3 contains 16 residues. Trimming removed 0 bases from V and 2 bases from J, with 11 bases in between. Germline lookup yields CDR1 SGHRS and CDR2 YFSETQ.

This clone has only one observation. V usage is TRBV19 and J usage is TRBJ1-1; maybe TRBD1 (5 bases). There are 11 residues in the CDR3. From germline, CDR1 is LNHDA and CDR2 SQIVND (reference sequence). Between the trimmed V and J ends, which lost 4 bases and 12 bases, there was a span of 12 bases. The CDR3 loop reads CASSTWTKTFF. CDR3 sequence (DNA): TGTGCCAGTAGTACGTGGACAAAGACTTTCTTT.

This clone was found a few times. This chain joins TRBV7-9 and TRBJ2-5; D ambiguous. With the DNA end fitting TRBJ2-7 better, the J assignment may be wrong. Per germline, CDR1 SEHNR and CDR2 FQNEAQ (reference sequence). This CDR3 has 13 amino acids. CDR3 sequence reads: CASSADGGYEQYF. The CDR3, as DNA: TGTGCCAGCAGCGCGGACGGCGGCTACGAGCAGTACTTC.

This rearrangement joins TRBV19 to TRBJ2-4, with 14 bases fitting TRBD2. Germline CDR1 LNHDA, CDR2 SQIVND (reference sequence). Unmatched junction bases numbered 6, after V lost 4 bases and J lost 1 base. The length of the CDR3 is 18 residues. CDR3 in amino acids: CASSTRLAGGPAKNIQYF. CDR3 nucleotide sequence: TGTGCCAGTAGTACCCGACTAGCGGGAGGGCCGGCCAAAAACATTCAGTACTTC.

J is TRBJ2-1 and V is TRBV5-6; no firm D call. The CDR3 extends over 16 amino acids. Germline CDR1 is SGHDT and CDR2 is YYEEEE. Trimming took 0 bases from V and 4 from J, leaving 14 bases between them. The CDR3 loop is CASSLGVGTRYNEQFF. CDR3 in DNA: TGTGCCAGCAGCTTGGGGGTTGGAACTCGATACAATGAGCAGTTCTTC.

Of note for this clone: A much larger clone is a single base away; this may be a read error. The chain recombines TRBV4-1 with TRBJ1-1, with D perhaps TRBD1 (5 bases). The length of the CDR3 is 15 residues. V shed 1 base and J shed 4 bases, with 13 bases lying between them. The germline gives CDR1 MGHRA, CDR2 YSYEKL. This CDR3 reads CASSQVDRDSTEAFF. In DNA form, the CDR3 reads TGCGCCAGCAGCCAAGTGGACCGGGACTCCACTGAAGCTTTCTTT.

The rearrangement links TRBV5-1 to TRBJ2-5; D not resolved. The CDR3 length is 15 residues. The V gene's germline CDR1 is SGHRS and CDR2 YFSETQ. Trimming took off 4 bases at V and 3 bases at J, with 16 bases between the two ends. CDR3 residues: CASSRSSPPEETQYF. CDR3 coding DNA: TGCGCCAGCAGCCGGTCGAGTCCCCCCGAAGAGACCCAGTACTTC.

With respect to this clone: The sample carries other DNA sequences with the same CDR3. The CDR3 DNA sequence: TGTGCCAGTAGTACTACCGGGACAGGGGGCTATGGCTACACCTTC. As protein: CASSTTGTGGYGYTF. The gene calls are TRBV19 and TRBJ1-2; 11 bases map to TRBD1. After removal of 4 bases from V and 4 bases from J, the junction contained 5 bases not matched to a gene. This CDR3 comprises 15 residues. Germline-derived CDR1 and CDR2 are LNHDA and SQIVND (reference sequence).

The chain is built from TRBV6-5 and TRBJ2-2, with TRBD2 identical over 12 bases. J was trimmed by 13 bases and V by 6 bases; bases with no gene match: 6. The germline V gene encodes CDR1 MNHEY and CDR2 SVGAGI. The CDR3 has 13 amino acids. The CDR3 bases are TGTGCCAGCAGCCGACTAGCGGGAGTGTGGCTGTTTTTT. Amino acid sequence: CASSRLAGVWLFF.

This clone was recorded a few times. V and J are TRBV25-1 and TRBJ1-1, with D unclear. Between the trimmed V and J ends, which lost 3 bases and 8 bases, there was a span of 10 bases. CDR1 is MGHDK and CDR2 is SYGVNS in the germline V gene. The CDR3 runs to 12 residues. The DNA of the CDR3 is TGTGCCAGCAGTGATCCAACACTCGAAGCTTTCTTT. Translation gives CASSDPTLEAFF.

The gene calls are TRBV19 and TRBJ2-2; 9 bases map to TRBD1. With 6 bases clipped from V and 4 bases from J, the junction kept 6 bases outside the gene matches. CDR3 length: 15 amino acids. Germline-derived CDR1 and CDR2 are LNHDA and SQIVND (reference sequence). CDR3 nucleotides: TGTGCCAGTAGCCGAGACAGGGGGAGCACCGGGGAGCTGTTTTTT. This translates into CASSRDRGSTGELFF.

V is TRBV7-8 and J is TRBJ2-7; a possible D gene is TRBD2 (6 bases). The ends were cut back, 1 base at V and 6 bases at J, with 10 bases in the middle. From germline, CDR1 is SGHVS and CDR2 FQNEAQ. This CDR3 is built from 13 residues. The DNA of the CDR3 is TGTGCCAGCAGCTTAGTAGGAGGGTTCGAGCAGTACTTC. Amino acids: CASSLVGGFEQYF.

The V call is TRBV6-5, the J call TRBJ1-1; 7 bases are a match to TRBD1. This CDR3 has 12 residues. The germline V gene has CDR1 MNHEY and CDR2 SVGAGI. J gave up 5 bases and V 5 bases, and 2 bases lay outside the gene matches. Here the CDR3 reads CASSDRVTEAFF. CDR3 sequence (DNA): TGTGCCAGCAGTGACAGGGTAACTGAAGCTTTCTTT.

This clone was picked up one time. The V gene is TRBV25-1, the J gene TRBJ1-4, with 7 bases lining up with TRBD1. CDR3 length equals 13 residues. The germline V gene encodes CDR1 MGHDK and CDR2 SYGVNS. V trimming: 4 bases; J trimming: 10 bases; junction bases outside the gene matches: 6. The CDR3 coding sequence is TGTGCCAGCAGTGCAGGGGGTGGGGGAAAACTGTTTTTT. Its protein is CASSAGGGGKLFF.

This clone was observed a handful of times. The chain combines TRBV7-2 with TRBJ2-5; D is tentatively TRBD1 or TRBD2 (5 bases each). V lost 5 bases, J lost 0 bases, and 13 bases lay in between. CDR1 and CDR2 from the germline V gene are SGHTA and FQGNSA. The CDR3 sequence is 15 residues long. DNA for the CDR3: TGTGCCAGCAGCCCCGGGGCTCTGTACCAAGAGACCCAGTACTTC. It specifies CASSPGALYQETQYF.